The 32 T cell receptor beta chains below were found in one sample sequenced in a study of cytomegalovirus exposure and HLA in healthy donors. 13 Jbeta primers and 60 Vbeta primers were used for the PCR. Method: immunoSEQ multiplex PCR; TCRdb's copy keeps in-frame clones and lacks some. Among around 130,000 clones listed, more than 70% were seen once. Source material: PBMCs. The receptors stem from a woman aged 25-40 years in good health and CMV-seropositive.

The chain couples TRBV2 to TRBJ1-3, with 8 nucleotides matching TRBD1. The CDR3 contains 13 residues. Trimming cost V 5 bases and J 8 bases; bases outside gene matches: 5. Germline values: CDR1 SNHLY, CDR2 FYNNEI. The CDR3 sequence is CASSRQGQYTIYF. CDR3 nucleotide sequence: TGTGCCAGCAGTCGACAGGGGCAATACACCATATATTTT.

This sequence joins TRBV19 and TRBJ1-6, with D maybe TRBD1 (5 bases). This CDR3 has 14 residues. CDR1 and CDR2 (germline): LNHDA, SQIVND (reference sequence). V was trimmed by 3 bases and J by 8 bases, leaving 11 bases between them. This CDR3 is CASSILGRDSPLHF. The CDR3 coding sequence is TGTGCCAGTAGTATCTTGGGGCGCGATTCACCCCTCCACTTT.

The rearrangement joins TRBV5-1 to TRBJ2-1; D gene ambiguous. CDR1 and CDR2 from the germline V gene are SGHRS and YFSETQ. With 0 bases removed from V and 2 bases from J, the gap between germline ends came to 9 bases. The CDR3 loop spans 15 amino acids. CDR3 protein: CASSLEQWAYNEQFF. DNA of the CDR3: TGCGCCAGCAGCTTGGAACAGTGGGCCTACAATGAGCAGTTCTTC.

The chain joins TRBV9 to TRBJ2-7; 9 bases are shared with TRBD2. Per the germline V gene, CDR1 is SGDLS and CDR2 is YYNGEE. The CDR3 contains 14 residues. The V and J ends lost 3 bases and 6 bases, in that order; junction bases with no gene match: 7. The CDR3 region has the DNA TGTGCCAGCAGCGGCACCGGGACTAGCACCGAGCAGTACTTC. Translating it yields CASSGTGTSTEQYF.

The CDR3 DNA reads TGTGCCAGCAGTTTATTGTCAGGGGCCTCGAACACTGAAGCTTTCTTT. Encoded protein: CASSLLSGASNTEAFF. The chain joins TRBV27 to TRBJ1-1, with a weak D call TRBD1 (6 bases). The CDR3 loop spans 16 amino acids. Per the germline V gene, CDR1 is MNHEY and CDR2 is SMNVEV (reference sequence). V was trimmed by 1 base and J by 1 base, leaving 13 bases between them.

The V call is TRBV28, the J call TRBJ2-5, with D maybe TRBD2 (6 bases). CDR1 and CDR2 from the germline V gene are MDHEN and SYDVKM. This CDR3 contains 13 residues. The V and J ends lost 8 bases and 1 base respectively, with 11 bases between them. CDR3 residues: CASEGGSQETQYF. In nucleotides, the CDR3 is TGTGCCAGCGAGGGAGGAAGCCAAGAGACCCAGTACTTC.

V and J are TRBV5-1 and TRBJ1-4; D not resolved. From germline, CDR1 is SGHRS and CDR2 YFSETQ. Trimming shortened V by 5 bases and J by 8 bases, and 19 bases separated the two germline ends. The CDR3 totals 15 residues. CDR3 DNA sequence: TGCGCCAGCAGTCTAAATCCGGGAACCGGCGAAAAACTGTTTTTT. Translated, it gives CASSLNPGTGEKLFF.

The rearrangement joins TRBV7-2 to TRBJ1-1; D is perhaps TRBD1 (6 bases). CDR1 and CDR2 from the germline V gene are SGHTA and FQGNSA. The length of the CDR3 is 12 residues. Trimming took 2 bases from V and 7 from J, leaving 8 bases between them. The CDR3 DNA reads as TGTGCCAGCAGCTTAACGGACAGTGAAGCTTTCTTT. Translating gives CASSLTDSEAFF. Drawing the rest from reference TRBV7-2 and TRBJ1-1, the complete variable domain is GAGVSQSPSNKVTEKGKDVELRCDPISGHTALYWYRQSLGQGLEFLIYFQGNSAPDKSGLPSDRFSAERTGGSVSTLTIQRTQQEDSAVYLCASSLTDSEAFFGQGTRLTVV.

Remarks on this clone: Other DNA sequences in this sample translate to the same CDR3. The chain joins TRBV9 to TRBJ2-7; TRBD1 matches at 7 bases. The CDR3 loop spans 13 amino acids. Germline loops: CDR1 SGDLS, CDR2 YYNGEE. V trimming: 5 bases; J trimming: 3 bases; junction bases outside the gene matches: 5. The CDR3 DNA reads TGTGCCAGCAGTGCCCGGGACAGCTACGAGCAGTACTTC. It yields the protein CASSARDSYEQYF.

The rearrangement uses TRBV28 and TRBJ1-1, with 7 nucleotides matching TRBD1. The ends lost 5 bases at V and 11 bases at J; junction bases unmatched: 11. The length of the CDR3 is 13 residues. Germline V CDR1 and CDR2: MDHEN, SYDVKM. DNA for the CDR3: TGTGCCAGCAGTCAGCAAGGGGGCAGAGGTGCTTTCTTT. It encodes CASSQQGGRGAFF.

The chain uses TRBV5-1 and TRBJ2-1; no clear D. This CDR3 region has 12 residues. Trimming shortened V by 1 base and J by 4 bases, and 3 bases separated the two germline ends. Germline V lookup: CDR1 SGHRS, CDR2 YFSETQ. The CDR3 DNA is TGCGCCAGCAGCTTGCAGTACAATGAGCAGTTCTTC. Protein: CASSLQYNEQFF.

V usage is TRBV2 and J usage is TRBJ2-1; 7 nucleotides line up with TRBD1. The J segment lost 16 bases and the V segment lost 2 bases, leaving 5 bases of the junction unmatched. This CDR3 comprises 11 residues. The germline V gene has CDR1 SNHLY and CDR2 FYNNEI. The CDR3 sequence: CASSERGLLFF. CDR3 in DNA: TGTGCCAGCAGTGAAAGGGGGCTTCTCTTCTTC.

The chain is built from TRBV28 and TRBJ2-5; TRBD2 agrees at 7 bases. With 8 bases clipped from V and 4 bases from J, the junction kept 19 bases outside the gene matches. Germline values: CDR1 MDHEN, CDR2 SYDVKM. The CDR3 totals 17 residues. CDR3 bases: TGTGCCAGCGGCCTCGGGTTAACGGGCGGGGGTGGAGAGACCCAGTACTTC. Its translation: CASGLGLTGGGGETQYF.

The chain carries TRBV20-1 and TRBJ2-7; D remains unclear. CDR3 length equals 11 residues. The V gene's germline CDR1 is DFQATT and CDR2 SNEGSKA (reference sequence). The V end was cut by 5 bases, the J end by 4 bases, with 9 bases between. CDR3 loop: CSAPWRYEQYF. The CDR3 DNA reads as TGCAGTGCTCCCTGGCGGTACGAGCAGTACTTC.

The rearrangement joins TRBV9 to TRBJ1-3; D remains ambiguous. The CDR3 spans 18 residues. The germline V gene encodes CDR1 SGDLS and CDR2 YYNGEE. Trimming took off 1 base at V and 1 base at J, with 18 bases between the two ends. DNA of the CDR3: TGTGCCAGCAGCGTAAGGCCCCTGGCCGGGAGATCTGGAAACACCATATATTTT. It encodes CASSVRPLAGRSGNTIYF.

V and J are TRBV10-2 and TRBJ1-1; 7 nucleotides match TRBD1. Germline V gives CDR1 WSHSY, CDR2 SAAADI. V lost 6 bases to trimming and J lost 0 bases; unmatched junction nucleotides: 13. The CDR3 consists of 17 residues. CDR3 sequence reads: CASSYLTPGQMNTEAFF. The CDR3, as DNA: TGCGCCAGCAGCTACCTTACCCCGGGACAGATGAACACTGAAGCTTTCTTT.

This rearrangement joins TRBV5-8 to TRBJ2-4; 12 bases are a match to TRBD2. CDR1 is SGHTS, CDR2 YDEGEE, per germline. The CDR3 has 17 residues. The V and J ends lost 5 bases and 0 bases, in that order; junction bases with no gene match: 6. The CDR3 nucleotides are TGTGCCAGCAGTTCAGGACTAGCGGGGATAGCCAAAAACATTCAGTACTTC. This translates into CASSSGLAGIAKNIQYF.

The V gene is TRBV10-3, the J gene TRBJ1-1, with a tentative D call TRBD1 (6 bases). The germline V and J ends were trimmed by 3 bases and 0 bases, with 11 bases remaining between them. CDR3 size: 15 residues. CDR1 ENHRY and CDR2 SYGVKD come from the germline V gene. The CDR3 DNA reads TGTGCCATCAGTGATGGGGGACACATGAACACTGAAGCTTTCTTT. Its protein product is CAISDGGHMNTEAFF.

The genes are TRBV5-1 and TRBJ2-6, with D possibly matching TRBD2 (5 bases). This CDR3 spans 19 amino acids. Germline V lookup: CDR1 SGHRS, CDR2 YFSETQ. V lost 0 bases and J 0 bases, leaving 16 bases between the germline ends. Written as DNA, the CDR3 is TGCGCCAGCAGCTTGGACCCAGCGGTGAGACTCTCTGGGGCCAACGTCCTGACTTTC. Translation: CASSLDPAVRLSGANVLTF.

The chain links TRBV9 to TRBJ1-2; the D is unclear. The germline V gene encodes CDR1 SGDLS and CDR2 YYNGEE. There are 13 residues in the CDR3. V lost 2 bases and J lost 8, with 13 bases in between. The CDR3 spells CASSVMSEEGYTF. DNA of the CDR3: TGTGCCAGCAGCGTTATGAGCGAGGAAGGCTACACCTTC.

The CDR3 bases are TGTGCCAGCAGTCAACCTAGCGGTGAGCAGTTCTTC. Protein: CASSQPSGEQFF. The chain joins TRBV5-5 to TRBJ2-1, with 7 bases matching TRBD2. With 5 bases clipped from V and 9 bases from J, the junction kept 5 bases outside the gene matches. The CDR3 has 12 amino acids. The germline V gene has CDR1 SGHKS and CDR2 YYEKEE (reference sequence).

The chain carries TRBV5-1 and TRBJ1-1; TRBD1 aligns across 7 bases. Trimming took 7 bases from V and 5 from J; bases not matched to a gene: 11. Germline-derived CDR1 and CDR2 are SGHRS and YFSETQ. The CDR3 spans 14 residues. This CDR3 reads CASSGQGGGTEAFF. The CDR3 region has the DNA TGCGCCAGCTCCGGGCAGGGGGGAGGAACTGAAGCTTTCTTT.

This chain links TRBV28 with TRBJ2-7; D might be TRBD1 (7 bases). CDR1 and CDR2 from the germline V gene are MDHEN and SYDVKM. The V gene lost 4 bases and the J gene lost 4 bases, with 14 bases spanning the gap. This CDR3 has 14 amino acids. CDR3 protein: CASSSQGTWYEQYF. CDR3 nucleotide sequence: TGTGCCAGCAGTTCACAGGGGACTTGGTACGAGCAGTACTTC.

V gene TRBV7-9 combines with J gene TRBJ1-1, with 7 bases fitting TRBD1. Trimming cost V 8 bases and J 4 bases; bases outside gene matches: 16. CDR1 and CDR2 from the germline V gene are SEHNR and FQNEAQ (reference sequence). The CDR3 covers 16 residues. The CDR3 DNA is TGTGCCAGCGGCCTTCGCGGAGGGGGCGTCAGCACTGAAGCTTTCTTT. Residues: CASGLRGGGVSTEAFF.

This chain links TRBV5-5 with TRBJ2-1; D perhaps matches TRBD1 (6 bases). The V and J ends lost 2 bases and 11 bases respectively, with 14 bases between them. Per germline, CDR1 SGHKS and CDR2 YYEKEE (reference sequence). The CDR3 is 13 residues long. The CDR3 protein is CASSLTPRDKQFF. The CDR3 bases are TGTGCCAGCAGCTTAACCCCCCGGGACAAGCAGTTCTTC.

The rearrangement joins TRBV27 to TRBJ2-5, with D possibly matching TRBD2 (6 bases). Germline V CDR1 and CDR2: MNHEY, SMNVEV (reference sequence). The germline V and J ends were trimmed by 2 bases and 4 bases, with 17 bases remaining between them. This CDR3 is built from 16 residues. The CDR3 DNA sequence: TGTGCCAGCAGTTTAGCTCGGGGGATGGGAGGAGAGACCCAGTACTTC. Protein: CASSLARGMGGETQYF.

This clone appeared a few times. This sequence joins TRBV6-5 and TRBJ2-3, with D maybe TRBD2 (6 bases). Trimming took off 0 bases at V and 2 bases at J, with 9 bases between the two ends. In germline, CDR1 is MNHEY, CDR2 SVGAGI. This CDR3 has 15 amino acids. DNA for the CDR3: TGTGCCAGCAGTTACTCGCCTAGCGACACAGATACGCAGTATTTT. Its translation is CASSYSPSDTDTQYF.

The chain links TRBV28 to TRBJ1-2, with D possibly TRBD1 on 6 matching bases. The CDR3 sequence is 12 residues long. Germline V gene data show CDR1 as MDHEN and CDR2 as SYDVKM. The V end lost 8 bases, the J end lost 5 bases, and 12 bases lay between the germline ends. The CDR3 reads CASGGRGYGYTF. The CDR3 DNA is TGTGCCAGCGGAGGGAGGGGGTATGGCTACACCTTC.

This sequence joins TRBV27 and TRBJ2-1; D ambiguous. The CDR3 extends over 12 amino acids. V shed 2 bases and J shed 7 bases, with 6 bases lying between them. The germline gives CDR1 MNHEY, CDR2 SMNVEV (reference sequence). In DNA, the CDR3 is TGTGCCAGCAGTTTAGGGCCTAATGAGCAGTTCTTC. Translated: CASSLGPNEQFF.

This clone was seen only once. This chain uses TRBV5-1 with TRBJ2-7; perhaps TRBD2 as D (5 bases). The CDR3 extends over 16 amino acids. CDR1 SGHRS and CDR2 YFSETQ come from the germline V gene. The ends were cut back, 4 bases at V and 2 bases at J, with 19 bases in the middle. The CDR3 loop reads CASSRPPASGTYEQYF. CDR3 sequence (DNA): TGCGCCAGCAGCCGTCCCCCAGCCAGCGGCACCTACGAGCAGTACTTC.

This chain connects TRBV7-7 to TRBJ2-2; 9 nucleotides match TRBD2. The V segment lost 5 bases and the J segment 5 bases; nucleotides outside the gene matches: 12. Germline-derived CDR1 and CDR2 are SSHAT and FNYEAQ (reference sequence). This CDR3 is 17 amino acids long. DNA of the CDR3: TGTGCCAGCAGCGCCGACCCTAGCGGGGTAGGAACCGGGGAGCTGTTTTTT. Residues: CASSADPSGVGTGELFF. The variable domain in full, with the rest retrieved from reference TRBV7-7 and TRBJ2-2, is GAGVSQSPRYKVTKRGQDVTLRCDPISSHATLYWYQQALGQGPEFLTYFNYEAQPDKSGLPSDRFSAERPEGSISTLTIQRTEQRDSAMYRCASSADPSGVGTGELFFGEGSRLTVL.

With respect to this clone: At the DNA level, this CDR3 is encoded by other sequences in the same sample as well. J is TRBJ2-3 and V is TRBV2; D call uncertain. The CDR3 covers 13 residues. Between the trimmed V and J ends, which lost 3 bases and 3 bases, there was a span of 7 bases. Germline values: CDR1 SNHLY, CDR2 FYNNEI. The CDR3 sequence is CASSEGRTDTQYF. In DNA, the CDR3 is TGTGCCAGCAGTGAGGGCAGAACAGATACGCAGTATTTT. The whole variable domain, remainder taken from reference TRBV2 and TRBJ2-3, is EPEVTQTPSHQVTQMGQEVILRCVPISNHLYFYWYRQILGQKVEFLVSFYNNEISEKSEIFDDQFSVERPDGSNFTLKIRSTKLEDSAMYFCASSEGRTDTQYFGPGTRLTVL.